The rows below give T cell receptor beta chains drawn from one sample of a study of neoadjuvant nivolumab and ipilimumab in lung cancer. Generated by immunoSEQ multiplex PCR, the TCRdb table keeps only in-frame clones and is missing some. The sample lists about 29,000 clones, about 83% seen once, with about 5.5% in the top ten. The source material was tumor tissue, sampled after neoadjuvant nivolumab, alone or with ipilimumab, at or shortly before surgery. These receptors were obtained from an adult with non-small cell lung cancer. The CDR3 runs from the conserved cysteine through the conserved F or W. Fields, in order: D gene, V gene, clone size, J gene, CDR3 protein, CDR3 DNA. The D gene is left open where the match is weak. Clone size is stated in some rows and not others, as once, few, many or a class when expanded.

d_gene: .
v_gene: TRBV6-1
abundance: .
j_gene: TRBJ1-2
CDR3aa: CASTQSSNYGYTF
CDR3nt: TGTGCCAGCACGCAGTCCTCTAACTATGGCTACACCTTC

d_gene: .
v_gene: TRBV28
abundance: .
j_gene: TRBJ2-1
CDR3aa: CASLDASIYNEQFF
CDR3nt: TGTGCCAGCCTGGACGCCTCAATTTACAATGAGCAGTTCTTC

d_gene: TRBD1
v_gene: TRBV5-1
abundance: .
j_gene: TRBJ2-7
CDR3aa: CASSSGDRVEQYF
CDR3nt: TGCGCCAGCAGCTCGGGGGACAGGGTCGAGCAGTACTTC

d_gene: .
v_gene: TRBV18
abundance: .
j_gene: TRBJ1-6
CDR3aa: CASSQDNSPLHF
CDR3nt: TGTGCCAGCTCCCAGGATAATTCACCCCTCCACTTT

d_gene: TRBD1
v_gene: TRBV7-9
abundance: .
j_gene: TRBJ1-3
CDR3aa: CASRGQRSGNTIYF
CDR3nt: TGTGCCAGCAGGGGACAGCGCTCTGGAAACACCATATATTTT

d_gene: .
v_gene: TRBV11-1
abundance: .
j_gene: TRBJ2-2
CDR3aa: CASSPQMTGELFF
CDR3nt: TGTGCCAGCAGCCCGCAAATGACCGGGGAGCTGTTTTTT

d_gene: TRBD2
v_gene: TRBV5-6
abundance: .
j_gene: TRBJ2-2
CDR3aa: CASSSLAGHTGELFF
CDR3nt: TGTGCCAGCAGCTCCCTAGCGGGGCATACCGGGGAGCTGTTTTTT

d_gene: .
v_gene: TRBV6-6
abundance: .
j_gene: TRBJ2-3
CDR3aa: CASSYSPDTQYF
CDR3nt: TGTGCCAGCAGTTACTCCCCAGATACGCAGTATTTT

d_gene: .
v_gene: TRBV11-3
abundance: .
j_gene: TRBJ2-1
CDR3aa: CASSSGTSSYNEQFF
CDR3nt: TGTGCCAGCAGCTCCGGTACTAGTTCCTACAATGAGCAGTTCTTC

d_gene: TRBD2
v_gene: TRBV7-9
abundance: .
j_gene: TRBJ2-1
CDR3aa: CASSFGLDGNNEQFF
CDR3nt: TGTGCCAGCAGCTTTGGACTAGATGGGAACAATGAGCAGTTCTTC

d_gene: TRBD2
v_gene: TRBV6-5
abundance: once
j_gene: TRBJ2-1
CDR3aa: CASSYPGTSANEQFF
CDR3nt: TGTGCCAGCAGTTACCCCGGGACTAGCGCCAATGAGCAGTTCTTC

d_gene: .
v_gene: TRBV5-1
abundance: .
j_gene: TRBJ1-5
CDR3aa: CASSPDGGASQPQHF
CDR3nt: TGCGCCAGCAGCCCCGATGGGGGGGCTAGTCAGCCCCAGCATTTT

d_gene: .
v_gene: TRBV18
abundance: few
j_gene: TRBJ1-5
CDR3aa: CASSLRVNQPQHF
CDR3nt: TGTGCCAGCTCACTCAGGGTGAATCAGCCCCAGCATTTT

d_gene: .
v_gene: TRBV20-1
abundance: .
j_gene: TRBJ2-5
CDR3aa: CSAHGPQYF
CDR3nt: TGCAGTGCTCACGGGCCCCAGTACTTC

d_gene: .
v_gene: TRBV27
abundance: .
j_gene: TRBJ1-2
CDR3aa: CASSNHRANNYGYTF
CDR3nt: TGTGCCAGCAGTAACCACAGGGCCAATAACTATGGCTACACCTTC

d_gene: .
v_gene: TRBV6-5
abundance: .
j_gene: TRBJ1-3
CDR3aa: CASLGSGNTIYF
CDR3nt: TGTGCCAGCTTGGGTTCGGGAAACACCATATATTTT

d_gene: .
v_gene: TRBV11-1
abundance: .
j_gene: TRBJ2-2
CDR3aa: CASSLAQWNTGELFF
CDR3nt: TGTGCCAGCAGCTTAGCACAGTGGAACACCGGGGAGCTGTTTTTT

d_gene: .
v_gene: TRBV4-2
abundance: .
j_gene: TRBJ1-1
CDR3aa: CASSQIPGLSMNTEAFF
CDR3nt: TGTGCCAGCAGCCAGATACCGGGACTCTCCATGAACACTGAAGCTTTCTTT

d_gene: .
v_gene: TRBV7-9
abundance: .
j_gene: TRBJ1-4
CDR3aa: CASSFGVANEKLFF
CDR3nt: TGTGCCAGCAGCTTCGGGGTTGCTAATGAAAAACTGTTTTTT

d_gene: .
v_gene: TRBV2
abundance: .
j_gene: TRBJ2-2
CDR3aa: CASSRIITGELFF
CDR3nt: TGTGCCAGCAGCCGCATCATAACCGGGGAGCTGTTTTTT

d_gene: .
v_gene: TRBV18
abundance: .
j_gene: TRBJ1-3
CDR3aa: CASSPQTGRSGNTIYF
CDR3nt: TGTGCCAGCTCACCCCAAACAGGCCGCTCTGGAAACACCATATATTTT

d_gene: TRBD1
v_gene: TRBV11-2
abundance: .
j_gene: TRBJ2-5
CDR3aa: CASSLVPGQVKETQYF
CDR3nt: TGTGCCAGCAGCTTAGTCCCGGGACAGGTAAAAGAGACCCAGTACTTC

d_gene: .
v_gene: TRBV7-3
abundance: .
j_gene: TRBJ2-5
CDR3aa: CASSLGGSETQYF
CDR3nt: TGTGCCAGCAGCCTAGGAGGTTCAGAGACCCAGTACTTC

d_gene: .
v_gene: TRBV11-3
abundance: .
j_gene: TRBJ2-2
CDR3aa: CASSLAGSTNTGELFF
CDR3nt: TGTGCCAGCAGCTTAGCCGGGAGCACGAACACCGGGGAGCTGTTTTTT

d_gene: .
v_gene: TRBV18
abundance: .
j_gene: TRBJ2-5
CDR3aa: CASSPPSLGTQYF
CDR3nt: TGTGCCAGCTCACCACCTAGTTTGGGGACCCAGTACTTC

d_gene: .
v_gene: TRBV5-1
abundance: .
j_gene: TRBJ2-3
CDR3aa: CASSLVPDTQYF
CDR3nt: TGCGCCAGCAGCTTGGTCCCAGATACGCAGTATTTT

d_gene: .
v_gene: TRBV7-6
abundance: .
j_gene: TRBJ2-1
CDR3aa: CASSLQRSPYNEQFF
CDR3nt: TGTGCCAGCAGCTTACAGCGGAGCCCCTACAATGAGCAGTTCTTC

d_gene: .
v_gene: TRBV10-3
abundance: .
j_gene: TRBJ1-2
CDR3aa: CAISVFDNNYGYTF
CDR3nt: TGTGCCATCAGTGTCTTCGACAATAACTATGGCTACACCTTC

d_gene: TRBD1
v_gene: TRBV19
abundance: .
j_gene: TRBJ2-3
CDR3aa: CASSRTGVTDTQYF
CDR3nt: TGTGCCAGTAGTAGAACAGGGGTCACAGATACGCAGTATTTT

d_gene: .
v_gene: TRBV5-1
abundance: .
j_gene: TRBJ1-2
CDR3aa: CASSAQRPLSYGYTF
CDR3nt: TGCGCCAGCAGCGCGCAGAGGCCCCTTTCCTATGGCTACACCTTC

d_gene: .
v_gene: TRBV19
abundance: .
j_gene: TRBJ1-2
CDR3aa: CASSIKETNYGYTF
CDR3nt: TGTGCCAGTAGTATTAAGGAGACTAACTATGGCTACACCTTC

d_gene: TRBD1
v_gene: TRBV2
abundance: .
j_gene: TRBJ2-3
CDR3aa: CASRAPGQGTDTQYF
CDR3nt: TGTGCCAGCAGGGCCCCTGGACAGGGTACAGATACGCAGTATTTT

d_gene: TRBD1
v_gene: TRBV11-2
abundance: .
j_gene: TRBJ2-1
CDR3aa: CASSSTGGGDEQFF
CDR3nt: TGTGCCAGCAGCTCGACAGGGGGCGGGGATGAGCAGTTCTTC

d_gene: TRBD1
v_gene: TRBV7-9
abundance: .
j_gene: TRBJ2-1
CDR3aa: CASSLQGTAYNEQFF
CDR3nt: TGTGCCAGCAGCCTCCAGGGGACAGCGTACAATGAGCAGTTCTTC

d_gene: .
v_gene: TRBV27
abundance: .
j_gene: TRBJ2-1
CDR3aa: CASSLDQLTYNEQFF
CDR3nt: TGTGCCAGCAGTTTAGACCAGTTAACCTACAATGAGCAGTTCTTC

d_gene: .
v_gene: TRBV6-5
abundance: few
j_gene: TRBJ1-5
CDR3aa: CASSSAPVSNQPQHF
CDR3nt: TGTGCCAGCAGTTCCGCCCCGGTGAGCAATCAGCCCCAGCATTTT

d_gene: .
v_gene: TRBV14
abundance: .
j_gene: TRBJ2-1
CDR3aa: CASSQSLDSTEQFF
CDR3nt: TGTGCCAGCAGCCAGTCCTTAGACAGCACTGAGCAGTTCTTC

d_gene: TRBD2
v_gene: TRBV13
abundance: .
j_gene: TRBJ2-2
CDR3aa: CATERDYANTGELFF
CDR3nt: TGTGCCACCGAGCGGGACTACGCGAACACCGGGGAGCTGTTTTTT

d_gene: .
v_gene: TRBV29-1
abundance: .
j_gene: TRBJ1-5
CDR3aa: CSGQEDGNQPQHF
CDR3nt: TGCAGCGGACAGGAGGATGGCAATCAGCCCCAGCATTTT

d_gene: .
v_gene: TRBV5-1
abundance: .
j_gene: TRBJ1-2
CDR3aa: CASSPAQVIVPTF
CDR3nt: TGCGCCAGTTCCCCCGCCCAGGTTATCGTTCCCACCTTC

d_gene: .
v_gene: TRBV6-1
abundance: .
j_gene: TRBJ1-5
CDR3aa: CASRILGQPQHF
CDR3nt: TGTGCCAGCAGGATTTTAGGGCAGCCCCAGCATTTT

d_gene: .
v_gene: TRBV29-1
abundance: few
j_gene: TRBJ2-7
CDR3aa: CSVAADSF
CDR3nt: TGCAGCGTTGCGGCAGACTCCTTC

d_gene: .
v_gene: TRBV30
abundance: .
j_gene: TRBJ1-6
CDR3aa: CAWSTIGGSPLHF
CDR3nt: TGTGCCTGGAGCACAATAGGGGGTTCACCCCTCCACTTT

d_gene: TRBD1
v_gene: TRBV18
abundance: .
j_gene: TRBJ1-4
CDR3aa: CASSEQGVKNEKLFF
CDR3nt: TGTGCCAGCTCGGAACAGGGGGTGAAGAATGAAAAACTGTTTTTT

d_gene: TRBD2
v_gene: TRBV28
abundance: .
j_gene: TRBJ2-7
CDR3aa: CASSSGLAVYEQYF
CDR3nt: TGTGCCAGCAGTTCAGGACTAGCGGTCTACGAGCAGTACTTC

d_gene: TRBD1
v_gene: TRBV6-1
abundance: .
j_gene: TRBJ2-1
CDR3aa: CASSYRQGRYDEQFF
CDR3nt: TGTGCCAGCAGCTACAGACAGGGACGCTACGATGAGCAGTTCTTC

d_gene: .
v_gene: TRBV2
abundance: .
j_gene: TRBJ2-4
CDR3aa: CASRENIQYF
CDR3nt: TGTGCCAGCAGGGAAAACATTCAGTACTTC

d_gene: TRBD1
v_gene: TRBV5-6
abundance: .
j_gene: TRBJ2-7
CDR3aa: CASSYGQGPYEQYF
CDR3nt: TGTGCCAGCAGCTACGGACAGGGTCCGTACGAGCAGTACTTC

d_gene: .
v_gene: TRBV11-1
abundance: .
j_gene: TRBJ2-3
CDR3aa: CASSAQRRDTQYF
CDR3nt: TGTGCCAGCAGCGCTCAGAGACGAGATACGCAGTATTTT

d_gene: .
v_gene: TRBV6-5
abundance: .
j_gene: TRBJ1-1
CDR3aa: CASSYLSPGEGAFF
CDR3nt: TGTGCCAGCAGTTATCTTTCTCCAGGGGAGGGGGCTTTCTTT

d_gene: .
v_gene: TRBV5-1
abundance: .
j_gene: TRBJ1-1
CDR3aa: CASTREGTEAFF
CDR3nt: TGCGCCAGCACACGGGAGGGCACTGAAGCTTTCTTT

d_gene: TRBD1
v_gene: TRBV5-6
abundance: .
j_gene: TRBJ2-5
CDR3aa: CASSLNRGETQYF
CDR3nt: TGTGCCAGCAGCTTGAACAGGGGGGAGACCCAGTACTTC